The present entry profiles one T cell receptor (beta chain) with its context. It lacks a known antigen. Base quality data are lacking; no much larger clone is found one base away. The time point label corresponds to: approximately 45 days after influenza vaccine administration. Taken from the germline V gene, the CDR1 and CDR2 loops are SGHRS and YFSETQ. Unmatched junction bases come to 9, with V trimmed by 5 bases and J by 1 base. The CDR3, from cysteine to phenylalanine, totals 16 residues. Here the CDR3 DNA is all that survives: 48 bases in frame from base 1. The data are from a study of response to subunit inactivated influenza vaccine (dated by TCRdb to the late 2010s). Background on the whole study: The study used deep quantitative T cell receptor repertoire profiling to track responses to a trivalent subunit inactivated influenza vaccine.

The paper's findings and limits, for the study overall: It was suggested by the authors that each seasonal influenza vaccination may recruit only a limited number of new T cells.

The method behind the library was RT-PCR. Sequencing was carried out with an Illumina HiSeq 2500. TCRdb cleaned the public reads at Q25 with fastp, built clones with MiXCR and kept in-frame beta chains. Merged by CDR3 protein, the rows form single entries marked with the most common genes and DNA. For this sample the table gives approximately 480,000 distinct CDR3 sequences, of which approximately 10% were detected only once. The ten largest make up 10% to 15% of the sample. This clonotype originated in a man aged 45-65 years who received an inactivated influenza vaccine. Donor details come from another sample of the same person, matched by shared clones. This sequence uses TRBV5-1 and TRBJ1-1; the central 9 bases match TRBD1. The specimen was PBMCs from blood, collected roughly 47 days after vaccination. The DNA is TGCGCCAGCAGACCTACAGGGGGCGAGGGGAACACTGAAGCTTTCTTT. The encoded protein is CASRPTGGEGNTEAFF.